The clone carrying this T cell receptor beta chain occurred a few times. Its antigen is undetermined. The data stem from a study of breast tumors, draining lymph nodes, adjacent tissues. General study results and limits: That most tumor T cells come from lymph nodes remained unproven. The data were judged consistent with most tumor T cells coming from lymph node and expanding in tumor. Tumors had less TCR diversity than lymph nodes, more than nontumor tissue. Luminal-like breast cancer showed significantly greater tumor-nontumor repertoire similarity than basal-like breast cancer did.

TCRdb analysed the multiplex PCR reads with MiXCR anew, one entry per CDR3 protein. Of 150,000 to 250,000 distinct CDR3 sequences detected, roughly 31% appear once; the ten largest clones hold approximately 4.3%. Samples came from axillary lymph nodes draining the breast cancer. The source of this sequence is a female donor with breast cancer. Some clones in this sample may be carry-over from other donors' samples. Sequencing used axillary lymph node tissue.

The CDR3 DNA is TGTGCCGGCGGGACAGGGGGAAGTAATGAGCAGTTCTTC. Protein product: CAGGTGGSNEQFF. The V call is TRBV30, the J call TRBJ2-1; TRBD1 matches at 11 bases. The V gene's germline CDR1 is GTSNPN and CDR2 SVGIG (reference sequence). This CDR3 is 13 amino acids long. V was pared by 8 bases and J by 7 bases, with 7 bases of the junction left unmatched.